Shown below are 14 T cell receptor beta chains from a single sample sequenced in a study of CD8 T cells in Susac syndrome. An input of roughly 0.5 to 1 ug of RNA was subjected to reverse transcription using random hexamers. TCRdb reanalysed the immunoSEQ multiplex PCR reads using MiXCR and keeps one entry per CDR3 protein. The sample yields 50,000 to 65,000 distinct CDR3 sequences, around nine tenths seen once. Sample: CD8+ T cells from PBMCs. These receptors all stem from a human donor in good health.

The chain combines TRBV12-3 or TRBV12-4 with TRBJ2-7, with TRBD2 as a possible D gene (5 bases). This CDR3 has 12 amino acids. The V end was cut by 6 bases, the J end by 3 bases, with 9 bases between. CDR3 amino acids: CASSPGNYEQYF. In DNA form, the CDR3 reads TGTGCCAGCAGCCCGGGGAACTACGAGCAGTACTTC.

This chain uses TRBV7-9 with TRBJ2-7, with D hard to call. The CDR3 length is 12 residues. The V gene lost 5 bases and the J gene lost 1 base, with 6 bases spanning the gap. Germline V gene sequence: CDR1 SEHNR, CDR2 FQNEAQ (reference sequence). The CDR3 bases are TGTGCCAGCAGCATAAAGTCCTACGAGCAGTACTTC. Its translation is CASSIKSYEQYF.

This chain connects TRBV5-1 to TRBJ2-7, with D perhaps matching TRBD1 or TRBD2 (5 bases each). The CDR3 runs 15 residues. V was clipped by 4 bases and J by 0 bases, with 14 bases between them. Germline loops: CDR1 SGHRS, CDR2 YFSETQ. The CDR3 nucleotides read TGCGCCAGCAGCCCCGGGACGGATAGCTCCTACGAGCAGTACTTC. Translation gives CASSPGTDSSYEQYF.

This rearrangement joins TRBV11-2 to TRBJ2-3, with D possibly being TRBD1 (6 bases). The CDR3 extends over 18 amino acids. Deletions cut 4 bases from V and 3 bases from J, with 23 bases between. The V gene's germline CDR1 is SGHAT and CDR2 FQNNGV. CDR3: CASSSPWITGIETDTQYF. The CDR3 DNA follows: TGTGCCAGCAGCTCCCCTTGGATCACAGGGATTGAAACAGATACGCAGTATTTT.

The gene calls are TRBV20-1 and TRBJ2-5; D is possibly TRBD1 (5 bases). V was pared by 6 bases and J by 2 bases, with 13 bases between. Germline assignment: CDR1 DFQATT and CDR2 SNEGSKA (reference sequence). This CDR3 has 13 residues. The DNA for the CDR3 is TGCAGTGCCGAAGACAGTTTTCAAGAGACCCAGTACTTC. Translating it yields CSAEDSFQETQYF.

The V call is TRBV10-3, the J call TRBJ2-7, with a possible D match to TRBD2 (7 bases). Germline V gene lookup returns CDR1 ENHRY and CDR2 SYGVKD. V gave up 6 bases and J gave up 2 bases, with 17 bases separating them. The CDR3 loop spans 15 amino acids. The CDR3 protein is CAISAGARGPYEQYF. In DNA, the CDR3 is TGTGCCATCAGCGCGGGAGCTCGGGGGCCCTACGAGCAGTACTTC.

The chain uses TRBV7-2 and TRBJ1-1; possibly TRBD1 for D (5 bases). Trimming took 7 bases from V and 3 from J, leaving 18 bases between them. Germline V gives CDR1 SGHTA, CDR2 FQGNSA. The CDR3 length is 15 residues. CDR3 DNA: TGTGCCAGCACTCAACCAGGGACTGTTTACACTGAAGCTTTCTTT. It codes for CASTQPGTVYTEAFF. Filled out from reference TRBV7-2 and TRBJ1-1, the complete variable domain reads GAGVSQSPSNKVTEKGKDVELRCDPISGHTALYWYRQSLGQGLEFLIYFQGNSAPDKSGLPSDRFSAERTGGSVSTLTIQRTQQEDSAVYLCASTQPGTVYTEAFFGQGTRLTVV.

V usage is TRBV2 and J usage is TRBJ1-5, with unresolved D. Trimming shortened V by 3 bases and J by 3 bases, and 15 bases separated the two germline ends. Germline V gene sequence: CDR1 SNHLY, CDR2 FYNNEI. CDR3 length: 16 residues. CDR3 DNA: TGTGCCAGCAGTGAGGACCCCGGGCGGAACAATCAGCCCCAGCATTTT. It specifies CASSEDPGRNNQPQHF.

The V and J genes are TRBV4-2 and TRBJ1-2, with D unclear. Trimming cost V 1 base and J 5 bases, with 11 bases left between them. CDR3 size: 14 residues. Germline V gene data show CDR1 as LGHNA and CDR2 as YNFKEQ. CDR3 nucleotides: TGTGCCAGCAGCCAAGCGCGAGAAGTGTATGGCTACACCTTC. Amino acids: CASSQAREVYGYTF.

This clonotype showed up just once. The CDR3 loop is CASSWEDGVYGYTF. The CDR3 nucleotides read TGTGCCAGCAGTTGGGAGGACGGAGTCTATGGCTACACCTTC. This rearrangement joins TRBV28 to TRBJ1-2; D remains ambiguous. Trimming took off 4 bases at V and 4 bases at J, with 13 bases between the two ends. This CDR3 has 14 residues. The germline V gene encodes CDR1 MDHEN and CDR2 SYDVKM.

There are a few counts of this clonotype. The chain is built from TRBV29-1 and TRBJ2-7; 7 nucleotides align to TRBD1. Germline CDR1 reads SQVTM; CDR2 reads ANQGSEA. This CDR3 is built from 16 residues. V lost 0 bases to trimming and J lost 0 bases; unmatched junction nucleotides: 8. The CDR3 DNA follows: TGCAGCGTTGAAGAAATTGGGACAGCCAGCTCCTACGAGCAGTACTTC. It is translated as CSVEEIGTASSYEQYF.

The chain is built from TRBV27 and TRBJ1-1; 7 bases map to TRBD1. The germline V gene has CDR1 MNHEY and CDR2 SMNVEV (reference sequence). The CDR3 covers 13 residues. The ends lost 0 bases at V and 7 bases at J; junction bases unmatched: 2. CDR3 in amino acids: CASSLSGTVEAFF. Here the CDR3 DNA reads TGTGCCAGCAGTTTATCGGGGACAGTTGAAGCTTTCTTT.

The chain couples TRBV6-5 to TRBJ1-2, with D uncertain. Trimming stripped 6 bases from V and 6 bases from J, with 17 bases between. Per germline, CDR1 MNHEY and CDR2 SVGAGI. The CDR3 totals 14 residues. As DNA, the CDR3 is TGTGCCAGCAGCCCTACCCCCCCGGTAGATGGCTACACCTTC. The encoded protein is CASSPTPPVDGYTF.

This chain links TRBV2 with TRBJ2-5; D remains unclear. This CDR3 contains 11 residues. Germline V gene lookup returns CDR1 SNHLY and CDR2 FYNNEI. The ends were cut back, 5 bases at V and 5 bases at J, with 6 bases in the middle. The CDR3 DNA follows: TGTGCCAGCAGTTCCCGGGAGACCCAGTACTTC. It specifies CASSSRETQYF.